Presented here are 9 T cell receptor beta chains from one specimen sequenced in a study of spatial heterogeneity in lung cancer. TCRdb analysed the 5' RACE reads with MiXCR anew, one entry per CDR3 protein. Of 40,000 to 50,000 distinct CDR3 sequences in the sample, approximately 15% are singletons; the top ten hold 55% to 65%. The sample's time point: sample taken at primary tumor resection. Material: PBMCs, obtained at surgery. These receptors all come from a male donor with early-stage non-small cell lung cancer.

CDR3 residues: CASSQTMISPDTQYF. In nucleotides, the CDR3 is TGCGCCAGCAGCCAAACTATGATCAGCCCAGATACGCAGTATTTT. The chain carries TRBV4-1 and TRBJ2-3; D is undetermined. CDR1 is MGHRA and CDR2 is YSYEKL in the germline V gene. Trimming left V 2 bases short and J 4 bases short, with 13 bases between. This CDR3 spans 15 amino acids.

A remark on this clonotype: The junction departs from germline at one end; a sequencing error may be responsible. The CDR3 DNA reads as TGTACCAGCCTCCTCGACAGCGCCAAAAACATTCAGTACTTC. It specifies CTSLLDSAKNIQYF. This chain uses TRBV2 with TRBJ2-4, with D maybe TRBD1 (5 bases). In germline, CDR1 is SNHLY, CDR2 FYNNEI. This CDR3 comprises 14 residues.

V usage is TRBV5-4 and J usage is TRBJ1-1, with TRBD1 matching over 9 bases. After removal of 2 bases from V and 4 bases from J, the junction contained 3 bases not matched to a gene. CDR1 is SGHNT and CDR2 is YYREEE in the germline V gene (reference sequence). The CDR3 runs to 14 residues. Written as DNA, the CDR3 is TGTGCCAGCAGCTTTGACAGGGGGGCCACTGAAGCTTTCTTT. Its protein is CASSFDRGATEAFF.

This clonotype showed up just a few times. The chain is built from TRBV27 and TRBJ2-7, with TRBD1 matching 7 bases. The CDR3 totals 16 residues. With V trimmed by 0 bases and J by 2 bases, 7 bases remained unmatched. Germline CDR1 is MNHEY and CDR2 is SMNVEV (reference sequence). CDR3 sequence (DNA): TGTGCCAGCAGTTTATCCAGAAGGACAGGAGCCTACGAGCAGTACTTC. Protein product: CASSLSRRTGAYEQYF.

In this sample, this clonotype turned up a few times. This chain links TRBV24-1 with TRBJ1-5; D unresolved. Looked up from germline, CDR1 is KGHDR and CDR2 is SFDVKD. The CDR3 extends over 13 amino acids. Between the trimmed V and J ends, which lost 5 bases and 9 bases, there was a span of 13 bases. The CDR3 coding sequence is TGTGCCACCAGTGCCCAGTCCAATTCGCCCCAGCATTTT. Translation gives CATSAQSNSPQHF.

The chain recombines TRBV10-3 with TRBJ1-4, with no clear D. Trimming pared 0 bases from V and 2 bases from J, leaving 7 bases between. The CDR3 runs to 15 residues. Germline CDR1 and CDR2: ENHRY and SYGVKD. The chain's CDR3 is CAISESMGTNEKLFF. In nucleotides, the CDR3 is TGTGCCATCAGTGAGTCGATGGGTACTAATGAAAAACTGTTTTTT.

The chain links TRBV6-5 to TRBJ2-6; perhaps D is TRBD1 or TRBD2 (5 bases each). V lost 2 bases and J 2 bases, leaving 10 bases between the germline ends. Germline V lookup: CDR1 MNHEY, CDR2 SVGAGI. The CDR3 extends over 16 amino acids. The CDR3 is CASSYSLGAGANVLTF. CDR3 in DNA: TGTGCCAGCAGTTACAGTCTGGGGGCTGGGGCCAACGTCCTGACTTTC.

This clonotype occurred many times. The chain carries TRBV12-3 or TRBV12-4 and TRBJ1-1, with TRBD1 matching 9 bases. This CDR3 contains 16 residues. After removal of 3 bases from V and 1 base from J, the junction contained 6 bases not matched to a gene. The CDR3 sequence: CASSFTGTGRNTEAFF. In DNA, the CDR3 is TGTGCCAGCAGTTTCACCGGGACAGGGAGGAACACTGAAGCTTTCTTT.

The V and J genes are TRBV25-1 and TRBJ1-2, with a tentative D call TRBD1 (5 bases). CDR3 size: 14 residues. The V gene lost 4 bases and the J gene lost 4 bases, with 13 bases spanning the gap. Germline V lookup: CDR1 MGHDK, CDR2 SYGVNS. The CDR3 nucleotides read TGTGCCAGCAGTGCATCGTGGGGGGTCTATGGCTACACCTTC. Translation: CASSASWGVYGYTF.